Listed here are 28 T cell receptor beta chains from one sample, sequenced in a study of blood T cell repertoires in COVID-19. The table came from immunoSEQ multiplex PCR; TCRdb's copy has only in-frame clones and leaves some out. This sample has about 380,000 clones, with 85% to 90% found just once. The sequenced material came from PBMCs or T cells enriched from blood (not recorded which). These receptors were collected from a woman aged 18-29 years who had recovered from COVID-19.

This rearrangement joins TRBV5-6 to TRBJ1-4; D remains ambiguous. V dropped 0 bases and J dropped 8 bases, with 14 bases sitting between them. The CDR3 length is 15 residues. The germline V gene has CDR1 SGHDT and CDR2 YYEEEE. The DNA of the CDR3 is TGTGCCAGCAGCTTGGCCCCCGGGATAGGAGAAAAACTGTTTTTT. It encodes CASSLAPGIGEKLFF.

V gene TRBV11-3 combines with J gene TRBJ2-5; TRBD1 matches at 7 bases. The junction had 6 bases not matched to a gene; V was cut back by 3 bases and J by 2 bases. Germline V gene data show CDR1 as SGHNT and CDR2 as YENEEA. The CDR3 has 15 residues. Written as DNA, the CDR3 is TGTGCCAGCAGCTTCGGCCAGGGGGATCAAGAGACCCAGTACTTC. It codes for CASSFGQGDQETQYF.

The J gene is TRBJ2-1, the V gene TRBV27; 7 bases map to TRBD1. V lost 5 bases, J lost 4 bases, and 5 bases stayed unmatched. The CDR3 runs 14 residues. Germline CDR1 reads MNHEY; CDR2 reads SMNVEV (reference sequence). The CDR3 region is CASSETDRYNEQFF. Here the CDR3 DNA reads TGTGCCAGCAGTGAAACGGACAGGTACAATGAGCAGTTCTTC.

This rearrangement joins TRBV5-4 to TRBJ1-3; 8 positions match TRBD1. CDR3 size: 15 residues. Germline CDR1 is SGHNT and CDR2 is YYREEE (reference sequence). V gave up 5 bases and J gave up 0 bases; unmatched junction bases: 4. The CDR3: CASSWQGASGNTIYF. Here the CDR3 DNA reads TGTGCCAGCAGTTGGCAGGGGGCCTCTGGAAACACCATATATTTT.

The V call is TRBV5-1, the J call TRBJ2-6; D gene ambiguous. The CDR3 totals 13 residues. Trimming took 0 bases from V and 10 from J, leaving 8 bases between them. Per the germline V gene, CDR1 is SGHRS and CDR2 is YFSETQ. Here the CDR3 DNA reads TGCGCCAGCAGCTTGGACAGTACAAACGTCCTGACTTTC. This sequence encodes CASSLDSTNVLTF.

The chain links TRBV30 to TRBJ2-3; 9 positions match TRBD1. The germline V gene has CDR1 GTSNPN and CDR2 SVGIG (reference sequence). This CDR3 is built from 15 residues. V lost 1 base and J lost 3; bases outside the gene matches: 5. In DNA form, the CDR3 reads TGTGCCTGGAGTGGACAGGGGGAGAGAACAGATACGCAGTATTTT. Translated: CAWSGQGERTDTQYF.

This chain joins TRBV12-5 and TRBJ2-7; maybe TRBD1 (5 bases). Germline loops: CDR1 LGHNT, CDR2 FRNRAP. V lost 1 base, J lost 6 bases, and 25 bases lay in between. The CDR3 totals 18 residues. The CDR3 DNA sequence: TGTGCTAGTGGTTTGGGAGTCCCCCAGGGCAGGGATTGGGGCGAGCAGTACTTC. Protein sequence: CASGLGVPQGRDWGEQYF.

CDR3 sequence reads: CASSRGLTASTDTQYF. Written as DNA, the CDR3 is TGTGCCAGCAGTAGGGGACTCACGGCTAGCACAGATACGCAGTATTTT. This rearrangement joins TRBV6-2 or TRBV6-3 to TRBJ2-3; the D gene is possibly TRBD2 (6 bases). The CDR3 contains 16 residues. Germline V gives CDR1 MNHEY, CDR2 SVGEGT. The V and J ends lost 5 bases and 0 bases respectively, with 15 bases between them.

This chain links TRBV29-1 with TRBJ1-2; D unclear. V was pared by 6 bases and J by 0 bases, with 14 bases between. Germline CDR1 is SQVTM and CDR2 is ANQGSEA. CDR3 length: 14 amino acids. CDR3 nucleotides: TGCAGCGTCCGCGGTGGGTCGGCTAACTATGGCTACACCTTC. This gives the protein CSVRGGSANYGYTF.

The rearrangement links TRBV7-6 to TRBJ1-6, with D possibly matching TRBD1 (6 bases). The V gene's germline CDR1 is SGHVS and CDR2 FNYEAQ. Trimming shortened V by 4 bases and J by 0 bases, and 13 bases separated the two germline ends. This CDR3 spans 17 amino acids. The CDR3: CASSSGQQSSYNSPLHF. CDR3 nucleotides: TGTGCCAGCAGCTCTGGACAGCAGAGCTCCTATAATTCACCCCTCCACTTT.

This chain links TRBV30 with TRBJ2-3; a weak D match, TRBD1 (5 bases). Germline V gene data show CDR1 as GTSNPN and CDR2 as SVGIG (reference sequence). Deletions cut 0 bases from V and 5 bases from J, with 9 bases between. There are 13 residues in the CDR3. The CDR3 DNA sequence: TGTGCCTGGAGTGTGCAGGGAATAGATACGCAGTATTTT. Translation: CAWSVQGIDTQYF.

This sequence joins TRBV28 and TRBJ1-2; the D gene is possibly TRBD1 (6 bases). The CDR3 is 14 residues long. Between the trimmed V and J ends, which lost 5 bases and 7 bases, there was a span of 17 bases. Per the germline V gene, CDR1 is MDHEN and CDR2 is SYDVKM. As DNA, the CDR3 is TGTGCCAGCAGTCCAACTGACAGGATCGCTGGCTACACCTTC. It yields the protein CASSPTDRIAGYTF.

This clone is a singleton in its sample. CDR3: CASSLDRGIAEAFF. The CDR3 DNA sequence: TGTGCCAGCAGCTTGGACAGGGGAATCGCTGAAGCTTTCTTT. The chain recombines TRBV11-3 with TRBJ1-1; 9 nucleotides align to TRBD1. CDR1 and CDR2 from the germline V gene are SGHNT and YENEEA. The junction had 5 bases not matched to a gene; V was cut back by 3 bases and J by 6 bases. This CDR3 comprises 14 residues.

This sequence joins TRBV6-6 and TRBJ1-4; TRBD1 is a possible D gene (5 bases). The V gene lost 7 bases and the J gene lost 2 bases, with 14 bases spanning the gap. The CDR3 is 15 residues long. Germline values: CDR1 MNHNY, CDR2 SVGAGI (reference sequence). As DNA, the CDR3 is TGTGCCAGCAAAACCCGGCAGGGCACTAATGAAAAACTGTTTTTT. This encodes CASKTRQGTNEKLFF.

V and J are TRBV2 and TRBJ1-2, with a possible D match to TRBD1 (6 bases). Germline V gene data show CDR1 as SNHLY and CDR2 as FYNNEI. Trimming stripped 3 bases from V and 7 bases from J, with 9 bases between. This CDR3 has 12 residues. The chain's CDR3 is CASSEGAFGYTF. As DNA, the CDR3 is TGTGCCAGCAGTGAGGGGGCGTTTGGCTACACCTTC.

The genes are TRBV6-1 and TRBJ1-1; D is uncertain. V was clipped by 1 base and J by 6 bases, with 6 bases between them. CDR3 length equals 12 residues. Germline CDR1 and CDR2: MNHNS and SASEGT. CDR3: CASSEGSSEAFF. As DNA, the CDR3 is TGTGCCAGCAGTGAAGGTAGTTCTGAAGCTTTCTTT.

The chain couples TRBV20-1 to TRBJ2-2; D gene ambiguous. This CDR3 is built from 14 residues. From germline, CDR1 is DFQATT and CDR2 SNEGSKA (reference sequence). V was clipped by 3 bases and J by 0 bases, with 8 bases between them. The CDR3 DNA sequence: TGCAGTGCTAGTCGCGTAGCGAACACCGGGGAGCTGTTTTTT. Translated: CSASRVANTGELFF.

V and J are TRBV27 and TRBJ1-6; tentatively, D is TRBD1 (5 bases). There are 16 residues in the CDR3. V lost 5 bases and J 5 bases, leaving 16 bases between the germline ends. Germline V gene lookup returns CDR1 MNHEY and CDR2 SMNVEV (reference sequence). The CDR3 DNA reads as TGTGCCAGCAGTCCACCTAGAGACAGCAATAATTCACCCCTCCACTTT. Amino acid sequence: CASSPPRDSNNSPLHF.

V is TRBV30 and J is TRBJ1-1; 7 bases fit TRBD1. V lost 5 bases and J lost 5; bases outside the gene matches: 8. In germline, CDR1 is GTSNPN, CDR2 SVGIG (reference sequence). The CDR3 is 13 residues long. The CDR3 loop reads CAWAAGRGTEAFF. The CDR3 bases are TGTGCCTGGGCCGCCGGCAGGGGGACTGAAGCTTTCTTT.

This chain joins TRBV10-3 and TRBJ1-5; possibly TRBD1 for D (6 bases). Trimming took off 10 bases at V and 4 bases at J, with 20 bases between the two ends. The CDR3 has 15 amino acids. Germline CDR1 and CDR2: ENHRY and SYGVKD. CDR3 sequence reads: CATWGETGSNQPQHF. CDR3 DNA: TGTGCCACGTGGGGCGAGACAGGATCGAATCAGCCCCAGCATTTT.

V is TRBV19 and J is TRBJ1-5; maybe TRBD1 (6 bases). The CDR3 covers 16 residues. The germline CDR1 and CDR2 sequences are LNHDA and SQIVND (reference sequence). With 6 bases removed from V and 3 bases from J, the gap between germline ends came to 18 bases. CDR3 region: CASSLLTGGPNQPQHF. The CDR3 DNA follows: TGTGCCAGTAGCCTCCTGACAGGAGGCCCCAATCAGCCCCAGCATTTT.

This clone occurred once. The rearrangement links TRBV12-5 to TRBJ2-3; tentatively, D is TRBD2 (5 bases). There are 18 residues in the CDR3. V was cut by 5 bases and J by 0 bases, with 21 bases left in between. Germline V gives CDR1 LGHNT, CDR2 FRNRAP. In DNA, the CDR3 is TGTGCTAGTGGTCCATCCCCTAGCAATGCCTTTAGCACAGATACGCAGTATTTT. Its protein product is CASGPSPSNAFSTDTQYF.

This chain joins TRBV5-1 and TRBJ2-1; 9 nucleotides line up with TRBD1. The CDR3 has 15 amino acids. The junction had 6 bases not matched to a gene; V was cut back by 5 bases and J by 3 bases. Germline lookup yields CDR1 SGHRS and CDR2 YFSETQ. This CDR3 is CASRWDRVYYNEQFF. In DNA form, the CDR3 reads TGCGCCAGCAGGTGGGACAGGGTCTACTACAATGAGCAGTTCTTC.

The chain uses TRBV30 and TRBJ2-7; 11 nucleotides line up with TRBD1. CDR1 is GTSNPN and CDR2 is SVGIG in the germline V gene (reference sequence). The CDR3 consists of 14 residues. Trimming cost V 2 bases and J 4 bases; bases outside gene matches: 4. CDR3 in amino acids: CAWSPGTGGYEQYF. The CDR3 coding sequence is TGTGCCTGGAGTCCCGGGACAGGGGGATACGAGCAGTACTTC.

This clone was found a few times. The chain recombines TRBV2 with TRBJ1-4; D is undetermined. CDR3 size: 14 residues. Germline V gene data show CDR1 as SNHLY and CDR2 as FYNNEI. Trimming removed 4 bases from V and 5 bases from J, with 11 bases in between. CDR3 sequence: CASSVGRLNEKLFF. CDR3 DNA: TGTGCCAGCAGTGTTGGCAGGCTAAATGAAAAACTGTTTTTT.

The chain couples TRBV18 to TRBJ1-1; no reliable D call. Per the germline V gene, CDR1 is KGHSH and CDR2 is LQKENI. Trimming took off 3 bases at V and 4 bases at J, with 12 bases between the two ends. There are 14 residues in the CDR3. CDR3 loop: CASSPAGKGTEAFF. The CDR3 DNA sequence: TGTGCCAGCTCACCGGCGGGGAAGGGCACTGAAGCTTTCTTT. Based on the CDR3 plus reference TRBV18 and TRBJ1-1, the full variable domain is NAGVMQNPRHLVRRRGQEARLRCSPMKGHSHVYWYRQLPEEGLKFMVYLQKENIIDESGMPKERFSAEFPKEGPSILRIQQVVRGDSAAYFCASSPAGKGTEAFFGQGTRLTVV.

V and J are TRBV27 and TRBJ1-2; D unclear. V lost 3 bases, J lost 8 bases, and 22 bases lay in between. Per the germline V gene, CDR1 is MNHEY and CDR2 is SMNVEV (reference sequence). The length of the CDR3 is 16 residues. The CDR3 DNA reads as TGTGCCAGCAGTTTGACGTCGTGGGGAGCGATATTCGGCTACACCTTC. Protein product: CASSLTSWGAIFGYTF.

The CDR3 spells CASSIGGIANTGELFF. In DNA, the CDR3 is TGTGCCAGTAGTATCGGGGGGATCGCGAACACCGGGGAGCTGTTTTTT. The J gene is TRBJ2-2, the V gene TRBV19; 7 positions agree with TRBD2. Trimming removed 3 bases from V and 0 bases from J; junction bases left unmatched: 4. CDR1 is LNHDA and CDR2 is SQIVND in the germline V gene (reference sequence). The CDR3 sequence is 16 residues long.